The 12 T cell receptor beta chains given below trace back to one sample, sequenced in a study of metastatic and nonmetastatic thyroid tumors. MiXCR re-clonotyped the PCR reads for TCRdb. The sample yields about 32,000 clones, roughly 7.1% seen once. No treatment of any kind had been given to any patient before thyroid surgery. Sequenced input: blood. Receptor source: a female donor with papillary thyroid cancer or a benign thyroid nodule (not recorded which). Some clones in this sample may be carry-over from other donors' samples.

This clone was counted at least ten times. The CDR3 DNA reads as TGTGCCAGCAGTTTATGGGGGAGTGGGAACACCGGGGAGCTGTTTTTT. It specifies CASSLWGSGNTGELFF. The chain joins TRBV27 to TRBJ2-2; tentatively, D is TRBD1 or TRBD2 (5 bases each). CDR1 and CDR2 from the germline V gene are MNHEY and SMNVEV (reference sequence). The CDR3 loop spans 16 amino acids. V was trimmed by 1 base and J by 1 base, leaving 10 bases between them.

This clone was observed many times. The chain has TRBV20-1 and TRBJ1-6; 7 positions match TRBD1. V lost 0 bases, J lost 5 bases, and 7 bases stayed unmatched. The germline CDR1 and CDR2 sequences are DFQATT and SNEGSKA (reference sequence). This CDR3 has 16 residues. CDR3 sequence reads: CSARDIGGGDNSPLHF. CDR3 DNA: TGCAGTGCTAGAGATATAGGGGGCGGCGATAATTCACCCCTCCACTTT.

This clone was recorded a few times. Lacking the conserved final phenylalanine or tryptophan, this CDR3 likely reflects a read error. The chain uses TRBV7-2 and TRBJ2-5, with 8 bases identical to TRBD2. V was clipped by 7 bases and J by 4 bases; unmatched bases: 5. There are 13 residues in the CDR3. Looked up from germline, CDR1 is SGHTA and CDR2 is FQGNSA. The CDR3 sequence: CASTPTSGETQYS. CDR3 nucleotide sequence: TGTGCCAGCACGCCTACTAGCGGAGAGACCCAGTACTCC.

This clone occurred many times. CDR3 in DNA: TGTGCTAGTGGTTTGGGACAGGGGACTAGCAATGAGCAGTTCTTC. It codes for CASGLGQGTSNEQFF. V gene TRBV12-5 combines with J gene TRBJ2-1; either TRBD1 or TRBD2 may fit D (8 bases each). In germline, CDR1 is LGHNT, CDR2 FRNRAP. The CDR3 totals 15 residues. V lost 1 base, J lost 6 bases, and 13 bases lay in between.

This clone was detected many times. This chain connects TRBV20-1 to TRBJ2-1; D might be TRBD2 (5 bases). Trimming pared 3 bases from V and 0 bases from J, leaving 12 bases between. The CDR3 length is 15 residues. Germline V CDR1 and CDR2: DFQATT, SNEGSKA (reference sequence). The CDR3 coding sequence is TGCAGTGCTAGGGGAGCTCCCCTCTCCTACAATGAGCAGTTCTTC. Translation: CSARGAPLSYNEQFF.

Notes on this clone: A read error is possible here, since a much larger clone lies one base away. Within the sample, other DNA sequences also encode this same CDR3. This chain uses TRBV18 with TRBJ1-1; D gene uncertain. The germline V gene has CDR1 KGHSH and CDR2 LQKENI. CDR3 length equals 14 residues. The V end was cut by 4 bases, the J end by 1 base, with 10 bases between. The CDR3 is CASSQTSGNTEAFF. CDR3 DNA sequence: TGTGCCAGCTCACAGACGTCAGGGAACACTGAAGCTTTCTTT.

Ten or more counts support this clone. CDR3 bases: TGTGCCAGTAGTATAGGTTACTTTGGAGGCTACACCTTC. Translating gives CASSIGYFGGYTF. The chain employs TRBV19 and TRBJ1-2, with no clear D. Trimming removed 1 base from V and 8 bases from J, with 11 bases in between. From germline, CDR1 is LNHDA and CDR2 SQIVND (reference sequence). The CDR3 covers 13 residues.

Details on this clone: A much larger clonotype is one base distant, so this may be a read error. The chain carries TRBV3-1 and TRBJ1-3, with D hard to call. V lost 8 bases, J lost 0 bases, and 14 bases lay in between. The CDR3 is made up of 15 amino acids. Germline V gene sequence: CDR1 LGHDT, CDR2 YNNKEL (reference sequence). The chain's CDR3 is CASGPGGYSGNTIYF. Written as DNA, the CDR3 is TGTGCCAGCGGCCCTGGCGGATACTCTGGAAACACCATATATTTT.

This clone was observed at least ten times. The rearrangement links TRBV4-2 to TRBJ1-6; unclear D gene. V was pared by 0 bases and J by 9 bases, with 0 bases between. The CDR3 spans 11 residues. CDR1 and CDR2 from the germline V gene are LGHNA and YNFKEQ. CDR3 amino acids: CASSQDSPLHF. CDR3 bases: TGTGCCAGCAGCCAAGATTCACCCCTCCACTTT.

This clone was counted at least ten times. This chain uses TRBV19 with TRBJ2-1; 14 bases are a match to TRBD2. Germline CDR1 reads LNHDA; CDR2 reads SQIVND (reference sequence). V trimming: 8 bases; J trimming: 2 bases; junction bases outside the gene matches: 8. The CDR3 length is 17 residues. CDR3 residues: CASHRTSGGSTYNEQFF. CDR3 coding DNA: TGTGCCAGTCACCGGACTAGCGGGGGGTCGACCTACAATGAGCAGTTCTTC.

This clone was observed a few times. The V and J genes are TRBV12-3 or TRBV12-4 and TRBJ1-5, with 10 positions matching TRBD1. There are 14 residues in the CDR3. V dropped 4 bases and J dropped 7; count of bases not matched to a gene: 4. The CDR3 is CASSWTGGGQPQHF. The CDR3, as DNA: TGTGCCAGCAGTTGGACAGGGGGAGGACAGCCCCAGCATTTT.

The rearrangement uses TRBV7-9 and TRBJ2-4, with TRBD2 as a possible D gene (6 bases). There are 16 residues in the CDR3. Germline V gives CDR1 SEHNR, CDR2 FQNEAQ (reference sequence). Trimming shortened V by 5 bases and J by 1 base, and 15 bases separated the two germline ends. The CDR3 sequence: CASSPAEEGAKNIQYF. The CDR3 DNA reads TGTGCCAGCAGCCCTGCGGAGGAGGGGGCCAAAAACATTCAGTACTTC.